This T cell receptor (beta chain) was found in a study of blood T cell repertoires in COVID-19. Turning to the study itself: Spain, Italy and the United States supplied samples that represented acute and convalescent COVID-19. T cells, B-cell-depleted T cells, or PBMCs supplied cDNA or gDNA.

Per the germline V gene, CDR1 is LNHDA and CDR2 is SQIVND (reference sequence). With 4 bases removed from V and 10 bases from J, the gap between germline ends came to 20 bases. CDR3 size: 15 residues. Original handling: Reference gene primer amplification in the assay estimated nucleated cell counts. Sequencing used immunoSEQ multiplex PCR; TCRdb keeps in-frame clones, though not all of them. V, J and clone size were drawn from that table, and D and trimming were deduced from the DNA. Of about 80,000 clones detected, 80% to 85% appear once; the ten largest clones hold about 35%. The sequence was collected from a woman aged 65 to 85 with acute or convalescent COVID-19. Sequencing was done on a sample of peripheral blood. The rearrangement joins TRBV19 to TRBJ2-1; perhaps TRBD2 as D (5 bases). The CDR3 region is CASSTLEWERWEQFF. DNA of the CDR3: TGTGCCAGTAGTACTCTAGAATGGGAGAGATGGGAGCAGTTCTTC.